This T cell receptor (beta chain) emerged from a study of cytomegalovirus exposure and HLA in healthy donors. Findings of the study overall: According to the study, 150 to 200 TCR beta chains were cytomegalovirus-associated. The likely origin of a cluster of highly shared sequence variants was a sequencing artifact. At a 0.05 false discovery rate, a later analysis found over 15,000 TCR beta sequences to be associated with HLA alleles.

The CDR3 spans 14 residues. Germline V lookup: CDR1 LNHDA, CDR2 SQIVND (reference sequence). The junction had 3 bases not matched to a gene; V was cut back by 1 base and J by 4 bases. The PCR employed 60 Vbeta primers together with 13 Jbeta primers. Data came from immunoSEQ multiplex PCR; TCRdb stores just in-frame clones and leaves some out. The table shows some 120,000 clones, with around 77% occurring only once. Concerning this clone itself: Antigen unknown.

The genes are TRBV19 and TRBJ2-5; TRBD2 matches at 7 bases. This TCR was recovered from a man aged 45-60 years in good health and CMV-seronegative. The specimen was PBMCs. In DNA form, the CDR3 reads TGTGCCAGTAGTATAGGGGGGAGGGGAGAGACCCAGTACTTC. Residues: CASSIGGRGETQYF.